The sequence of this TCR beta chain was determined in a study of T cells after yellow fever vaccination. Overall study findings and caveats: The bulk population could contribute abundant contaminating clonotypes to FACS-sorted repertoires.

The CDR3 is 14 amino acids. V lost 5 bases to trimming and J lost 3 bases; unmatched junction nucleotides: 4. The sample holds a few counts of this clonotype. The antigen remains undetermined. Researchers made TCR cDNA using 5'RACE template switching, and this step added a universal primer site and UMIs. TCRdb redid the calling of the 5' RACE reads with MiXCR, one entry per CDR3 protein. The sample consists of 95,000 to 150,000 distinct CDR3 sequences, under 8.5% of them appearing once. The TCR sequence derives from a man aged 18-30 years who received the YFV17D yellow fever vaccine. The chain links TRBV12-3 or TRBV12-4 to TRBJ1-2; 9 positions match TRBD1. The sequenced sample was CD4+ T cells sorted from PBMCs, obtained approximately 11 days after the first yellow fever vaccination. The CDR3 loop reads CASSEQGAHYGYTF. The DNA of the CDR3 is TGTGCCAGCAGTGAACAGGGGGCCCACTATGGCTACACCTTC.